The 18 T cell receptor beta chains listed next were all sequenced from one sample in a study of shared clonotypes between healthy human individuals. Data came from immunoSEQ multiplex PCR; TCRdb stores just in-frame clones and leaves some out. This sample has a few hundred thousand clones, with around 97% found just once. Sample: naive CD4+ T cells sorted from blood. Subset: CD45RA+ positively selected. All receptors come from a woman aged 30 to 39 in good health.

This clone has just one count. The V gene is TRBV21-1, the J gene TRBJ2-7; the table's D call, TRBD2, was not checked against the DNA. TRBV21-1 is recorded as a pseudogene. The CDR3 is made up of 12 amino acids. CDR3 loop: CASSKPAYEQYF. DNA for the CDR3: TGTGCCAGCAGCAAACCGGCCTACGAGCAGTACTTC.

The genes are TRBV14 and TRBJ1-2; D not resolved. With 4 bases removed from V and 2 bases from J, the gap between germline ends came to 23 bases. The CDR3 length is 18 residues. Looked up from germline, CDR1 is SGHDN and CDR2 is FVKESK. In DNA form, the CDR3 reads TGTGCCAGCAGCCCAGGACTTGGGTTCGGACGAGTGAACTATGGCTACACCTTC. It codes for CASSPGLGFGRVNYGYTF.

This chain uses TRBV6-1 with TRBJ1-6; possibly TRBD1 for D (6 bases). V was pared by 0 bases and J by 10 bases, with 13 bases between. CDR1 and CDR2 (germline): MNHNS, SASEGT. The CDR3 is 15 amino acids. CDR3 loop: CASSEASRGGSPLHF. The CDR3 DNA follows: TGTGCCAGCAGTGAAGCTTCCAGGGGTGGCTCACCCCTCCACTTT.

The chain joins TRBV10-3 to TRBJ2-5, with unresolved D. The J call may be mistaken, given a closer DNA end match to TRBJ2-7. This CDR3 spans 15 amino acids. From germline, CDR1 is ENHRY and CDR2 SYGVKD. The CDR3 DNA is TGTGCCATCAGTGAGTCGTTAAACCCCCCCGGCGAGCAGTACTTC. It translates to CAISESLNPPGEQYF.

The J gene is TRBJ1-2, the V gene TRBV18, with 10 bases lining up with TRBD1. CDR1 KGHSH and CDR2 LQKENI come from the germline V gene. The ends lost 4 bases at V and 7 bases at J; junction bases unmatched: 18. The CDR3 covers 18 residues. Here the CDR3 DNA reads TGTGCCAGCTCACTCCAACCGGGACAGGGGCCGGGCATTGGTGGCTACACCTTC. Translated, it gives CASSLQPGQGPGIGGYTF.

Of note for this clone: The junction does not match germline at one end; this may be a read error. V usage is TRBV28 and J usage is TRBJ2-3; D gene unclear. The CDR3 totals 13 residues. CDR1 MDHEN and CDR2 SYDVKM come from the germline V gene. The CDR3 here is CASRSDRTDMQYF. The CDR3 nucleotides are TGTGCCAGCAGATCGGATCGCACAGATATGCAGTATTTT.

V gene TRBV19 combines with J gene TRBJ1-4, with D maybe TRBD1 (5 bases). The CDR3 length is 13 residues. The V gene lost 10 bases and the J gene lost 0 bases, with 9 bases spanning the gap. Germline V gene data show CDR1 as LNHDA and CDR2 as SQIVND (reference sequence). CDR3 loop: CATRGATNEKLFF. The CDR3 DNA sequence: TGTGCCACTAGGGGTGCAACTAATGAAAAACTGTTTTTT.

The rearrangement joins TRBV18 to TRBJ1-4; 8 nucleotides agree with TRBD1. J was trimmed by 2 bases and V by 5 bases; bases with no gene match: 4. Germline lookup yields CDR1 KGHSH and CDR2 LQKENI. CDR3 length: 15 residues. CDR3 in DNA: TGTGCCAGCTCATCGCGGACAGGGACTAATGAAAAACTGTTTTTT. Protein sequence: CASSSRTGTNEKLFF. The whole variable domain, filled in from reference TRBV18 and TRBJ1-4, reads NAGVMQNPRHLVRRRGQEARLRCSPMKGHSHVYWYRQLPEEGLKFMVYLQKENIIDESGMPKERFSAEFPKEGPSILRIQQVVRGDSAAYFCASSSRTGTNEKLFFGSGTQLSVL.

The chain has TRBV7-3 and TRBJ2-1; 9 bases align to TRBD1. Per germline, CDR1 SGHTA and CDR2 FQGTGA. There are 14 residues in the CDR3. V lost 1 base, J lost 14 bases, and 9 bases stayed unmatched. As DNA, the CDR3 is TGTGCCAGCAGCTTAAATAGGGACAGGGTGTTGAAGTTCTTC. Amino acid sequence: CASSLNRDRVLKFF.

This chain links TRBV19 with TRBJ2-7; D is ambiguous. The V gene's germline CDR1 is LNHDA and CDR2 SQIVND (reference sequence). The V and J ends lost 4 bases and 3 bases respectively, with 10 bases between them. The CDR3 has 13 amino acids. The CDR3 region is CASSTAQDYEQYF. CDR3 DNA sequence: TGTGCCAGTAGTACAGCGCAAGACTACGAGCAGTACTTC.

The genes are TRBV28 and TRBJ1-4; the D is unclear. The V end lost 6 bases, the J end lost 1 base, and 15 bases lay between the germline ends. Per the germline V gene, CDR1 is MDHEN and CDR2 is SYDVKM. The CDR3 runs 16 residues. The CDR3 nucleotides are TGTGCCAGCAGCCCCGGAGGGTTTAAAACTAATGAAAAACTGTTTTTT. Encoded protein: CASSPGGFKTNEKLFF.

This chain uses TRBV18 with TRBJ2-2; 7 bases are shared with TRBD2. The CDR3 runs to 16 residues. With V trimmed by 2 bases and J by 4 bases, 7 bases remained unmatched. Germline values: CDR1 KGHSH, CDR2 LQKENI. The CDR3 sequence: CASSPAQGRVTGELFF. DNA for the CDR3: TGTGCCAGCTCACCAGCACAAGGGAGGGTCACCGGGGAGCTGTTTTTT.

The J gene is TRBJ2-5, the V gene TRBV4-1, with a possible D match to TRBD2 (5 bases). The CDR3 sequence is 14 residues long. Germline V gives CDR1 MGHRA, CDR2 YSYEKL. V was shortened by 0 bases and J by 11 bases, with 16 bases between the two germline ends. CDR3: CASSQDELERVQYF. As DNA, the CDR3 is TGCGCCAGCAGCCAAGATGAATTGGAGAGGGTTCAGTACTTC.

The chain uses TRBV2 and TRBJ2-1; 10 bases align to TRBD2. Trimming cost V 2 bases and J 10 bases; bases outside gene matches: 11. The germline CDR1 and CDR2 sequences are SNHLY and FYNNEI. This CDR3 has 16 amino acids. CDR3 amino acids: CASSENGGLAGEEQFF. The DNA for the CDR3 is TGTGCCAGCAGTGAAAATGGTGGTCTAGCGGGGGAAGAGCAGTTCTTC.

The chain carries TRBV10-2 and TRBJ2-1, with D perhaps given as TRBD1 or TRBD2 (5 bases each). V lost 7 bases and J lost 0, with 13 bases in between. CDR1 WSHSY and CDR2 SAAADI come from the germline V gene. The CDR3 has 15 amino acids. CDR3 sequence reads: CASTGDPSSYNEQFF. CDR3 DNA sequence: TGCGCCAGCACCGGGGACCCAAGCTCCTACAATGAGCAGTTCTTC.

The rearrangement uses TRBV5-1 and TRBJ2-7; TRBD2 matches at 7 bases. This CDR3 is 14 amino acids long. CDR1 and CDR2 from the germline V gene are SGHRS and YFSETQ. V gave up 0 bases and J gave up 5 bases; unmatched junction bases: 5. The CDR3 loop reads CASSLDRGEDEQYF. Written as DNA, the CDR3 is TGCGCCAGCAGCTTGGATCGGGGGGAGGACGAGCAGTACTTC.

V gene TRBV7-6 combines with J gene TRBJ2-3; D not certain. Germline CDR1 reads SGHVS; CDR2 reads FNYEAQ. The ends were cut back, 1 base at V and 6 bases at J, with 8 bases in the middle. The length of the CDR3 is 13 residues. In nucleotides, the CDR3 is TGTGCCAGCAGCTTAGGTTCGTCTGATACGCAGTATTTT. Translation gives CASSLGSSDTQYF.

This chain connects TRBV5-4 to TRBJ2-7; either TRBD1 or TRBD2 may supply D (5 bases each). This CDR3 region has 15 residues. V lost 0 bases and J 2 bases, leaving 12 bases between the germline ends. Germline CDR1 and CDR2: SGHNT and YYREEE (reference sequence). CDR3 DNA: TGTGCCAGCAGCTTGGGTCTGGGACGGACCTACGAGCAGTACTTC. It codes for CASSLGLGRTYEQYF.